This T cell receptor beta chain appears in the sequencing data of a study of cytomegalovirus exposure and HLA in healthy donors. As concerns this clone: Its antigen remains unidentified.

Trimming stripped 5 bases from V and 6 bases from J, with 17 bases between. This CDR3 has 15 residues. CDR1 is SEHNR and CDR2 is FQNEAQ in the germline V gene (reference sequence). Study results and limitations: There was a cluster of highly shared sequence variants that was likely a sequencing artifact.

With 60 Vbeta and 13 Jbeta primers, the PCR was carried out. Here immunoSEQ multiplex PCR was the method, and the copy in TCRdb shows in-frame clones only, minus some. The table lists 80,000 to 100,000 clones, about 81% of them singletons. Although they were nominally healthy when sampled, donors likely had unrecorded immune exposures. The sequence was collected from a middle-aged man in good health and CMV-seronegative. This sequence joins TRBV7-9 and TRBJ1-3; perhaps TRBD1 as D (5 bases). What was sequenced was PBMCs. The CDR3 here is CASSTVSDRENTIYF. The DNA for the CDR3 is TGTGCCAGCAGCACCGTCTCCGACAGAGAAAACACCATATATTTT.